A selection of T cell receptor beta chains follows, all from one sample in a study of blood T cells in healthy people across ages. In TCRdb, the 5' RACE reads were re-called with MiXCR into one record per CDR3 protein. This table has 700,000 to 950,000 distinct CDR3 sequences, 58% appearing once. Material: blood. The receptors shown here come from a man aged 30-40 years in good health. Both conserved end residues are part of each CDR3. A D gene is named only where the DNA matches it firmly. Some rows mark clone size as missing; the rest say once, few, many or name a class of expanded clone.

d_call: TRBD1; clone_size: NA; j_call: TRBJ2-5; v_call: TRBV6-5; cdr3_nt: TGTGCCAGCAGCCGGGACAGCAGGTACCAAGAGACCCAGTACTTC; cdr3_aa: CASSRDSRYQETQYF
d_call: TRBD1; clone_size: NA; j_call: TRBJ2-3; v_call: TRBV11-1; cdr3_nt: TGTGCCAGCACTGCGGACAGGGAAACAGATACGCAGTATTTT; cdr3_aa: CASTADRETDTQYF
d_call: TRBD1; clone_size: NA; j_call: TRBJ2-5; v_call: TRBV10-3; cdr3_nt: TGTGCCATCGGGACAGGGAAGGTTTTGGATGAGCAGTACTTC; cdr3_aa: CAIGTGKVLDEQYF
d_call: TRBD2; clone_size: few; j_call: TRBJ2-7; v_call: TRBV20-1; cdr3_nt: TGCAGTGCCTTTTCACTAGCGGAAAACTACGAGCAGTACTTC; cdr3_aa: CSAFSLAENYEQYF
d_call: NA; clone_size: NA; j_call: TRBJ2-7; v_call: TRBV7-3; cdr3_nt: TGTGCCAGCAGCTGTTCGCCCGAGCAGTACTTC; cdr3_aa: CASSCSPEQYF
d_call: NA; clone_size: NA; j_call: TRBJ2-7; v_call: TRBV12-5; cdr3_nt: TGTGCTAGTGGTTTGGTAGGGATTGTTAGTGAGGACGAGCAGTACTTC; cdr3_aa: CASGLVGIVSEDEQYF
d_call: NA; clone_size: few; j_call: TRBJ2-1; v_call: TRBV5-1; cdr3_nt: TGCGCCAGCAGGGGCGAAGGGCTTCAGGGAGAGCAGTTCTTC; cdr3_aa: CASRGEGLQGEQFF
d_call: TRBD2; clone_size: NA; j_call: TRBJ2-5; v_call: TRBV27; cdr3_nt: TGTGCCAGCAGTTCCCCTAGCGGGAGTGAAGAGACCCAGTACTTC; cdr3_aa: CASSSPSGSEETQYF
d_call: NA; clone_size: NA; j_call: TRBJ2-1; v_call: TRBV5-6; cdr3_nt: TGTGCCAGCAGCTTGACCCGGACTAGGGGGGATGAGCAGTTCTTC; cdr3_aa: CASSLTRTRGDEQFF
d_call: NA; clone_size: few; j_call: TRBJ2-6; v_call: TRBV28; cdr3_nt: TGTGCCACCCAGTCTGGGGCCAACGTCCTGACTTTC; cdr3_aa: CATQSGANVLTF
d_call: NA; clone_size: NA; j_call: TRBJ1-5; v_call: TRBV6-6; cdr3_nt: TGTGCCACCTCCGGGGACCTCGACCCCTATCAGCCCCAGCATTTT; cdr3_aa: CATSGDLDPYQPQHF
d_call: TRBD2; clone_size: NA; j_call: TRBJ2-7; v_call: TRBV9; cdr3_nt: TGTGCTAGCAGCATAAGCGGGAGTAATGAGCAGTACTTC; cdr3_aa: CASSISGSNEQYF
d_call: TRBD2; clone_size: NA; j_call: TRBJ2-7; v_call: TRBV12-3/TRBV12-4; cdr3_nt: TGTGCCAGCAGTGAAACTAGCGGGGGGTCTGGGGAGCAGTACTTC; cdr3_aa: CASSETSGGSGEQYF
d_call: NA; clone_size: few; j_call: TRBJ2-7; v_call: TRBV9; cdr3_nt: TGTGCCAGCAGCGTAGGAACCCCAGGGGTGGGGTCCTACGAGCAGTACTTC; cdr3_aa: CASSVGTPGVGSYEQYF
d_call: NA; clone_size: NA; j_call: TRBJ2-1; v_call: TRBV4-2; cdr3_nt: TGTGCCAGCAGCCAAGACGTTTTGTCCTCCTACAATGAGCAGTTCTTC; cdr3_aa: CASSQDVLSSYNEQFF
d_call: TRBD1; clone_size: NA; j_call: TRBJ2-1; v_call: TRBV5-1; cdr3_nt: TGCGCCAGCAGCTTGTCCGCGGCAGGGGGTTGGGATGAGCAGTTCTTC; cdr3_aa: CASSLSAAGGWDEQFF
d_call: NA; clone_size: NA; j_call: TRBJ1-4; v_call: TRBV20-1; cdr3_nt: TGCAGTGCCAGCGAGGGAGGAACTAATGAAAAACTGTTTTTT; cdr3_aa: CSASEGGTNEKLFF
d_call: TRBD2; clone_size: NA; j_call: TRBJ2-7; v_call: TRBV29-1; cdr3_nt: TGCAGCGTTGCCCCGATCGGGGGGAGCGAGCAGTACTTC; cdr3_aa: CSVAPIGGSEQYF
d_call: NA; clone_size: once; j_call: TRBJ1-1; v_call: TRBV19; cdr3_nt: TGTGCCAGTGCAAGAGACAGAAACACTGAAGCTTTCTTT; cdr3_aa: CASARDRNTEAFF
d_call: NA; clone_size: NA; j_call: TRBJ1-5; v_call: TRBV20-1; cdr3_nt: TGCAGTGCTAACGACAATCAGCCCCAGCATTTT; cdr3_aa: CSANDNQPQHF